This TCR beta chain derives from a study of neurological immune-mediated disorders (dated by TCRdb to the late 2010s). About the full investigation: Peripheral blood TCR-beta repertoires from patients with HTLV-I-associated myelopathy (HAM/TSP), patients with multiple sclerosis, and healthy controls were compared in the study using UMI-based sequencing. Alongside PBMC samples, the set of about 100 TCR-beta libraries contained longitudinal samples, technical triplicates, and paired CD4+ and CD8+ T-cell subsets that had been sorted. Longitudinal HAM/TSP and healthy donors had 3 time-points each (3-40 month intervals). The cohort comprised about 68 subjects: about 14 HAM/TSP patients, 35 or so multiple sclerosis patients and approximately 20 healthy controls.

cDNA was synthesized by template-switch 5'RACE using a primer carrying a 10-nucleotide random unique molecular identifier by which each TCR transcript was tagged. Every sequencing run yielded over 160 million TCR-beta sequences covering 15-18 subjects. Total RNA was extracted with the RNeasy kit. Using the KAPA Real-time Library Amplification kit, TCR-beta VDJ regions were amplified with primers for the TCR constant region and the 5'RACE anchor. A first PCR added sample indexes and Illumina adaptors, and a second PCR then raised library yield. The roughly 650 bp TCR product was size-selected on a 2% E-gel SizeSelection system after Ampure bead purification. Library quality was checked on a Bioanalyzer, concentration was measured with Qubit, and libraries were quantified with the Kapa Library Quantification kit before pooling. Paired-end 2 x 150 bp sequencing of the libraries was performed on an Illumina HiSeq 2500. To increase sequence diversity, about 25-31% phiX was spiked into each library pool. Under the source paper's analysis protocol: Quality-filtered reads were processed with the UMI-based MiGEC pipeline, and over 90% of raw TCR sequences were removed by the MiGEC pipeline during error correction. IMGT germline references were used for alignment of VDJ genes, and clonotypes were defined by a unique CDR3 amino acid sequence together with V-J genes. Clonal expansion, Shannon diversity and CDR3 relatedness (CalcPairwiseDistances, ClusterSamples) were evaluated with VDJtools, and phylogenetic trees were built with CLCbio workbench. A clone was classed as expanded if it had 8 or more unique UMIs, a cutoff based on coefficient-of-variation modelling across technical triplicates. Clones were called with MiXCR by TCRdb after fastp trimmed the public reads at Q25, and only in-frame beta chains were retained. Rows matching on CDR3 protein sequence are summarized as one entry with the most common DNA and genes. TCRdb's processing, not the authors' own work, is the source of the V and J calls. This sample has 45,000 to 65,000 distinct CDR3 sequences in its table, and 6.5% to 8.5% of those were observed once. The leading ten clones occupy 1.9% of the sample.

Points the paper makes about the study in general: TCR clonal expansion was highest in HAM/TSP patients and lowest in MS patients, with MS patients falling below even healthy controls. No identical CDR3 amino acid sequences were shared among expanded clones across subjects, suggesting private TCR-beta repertoires in all groups.

The sample's time point label is to be understood as: longitudinal time-point 3. Blood bank volunteers in Maryland, USA served as the healthy controls. Unsorted PBMC libraries were generated from 2 million PBMCs stored in RNAlater at -80 °C until RNA extraction. PBMCs were separated from peripheral blood using Ficoll-Hypaque density gradient centrifugation and then cryopreserved in liquid nitrogen. This clonotype was found many times. This clone's antigen is unknown. Per-base qualities were not stored, and no clone one base away is much larger. Via the germline V gene (reference sequence), CDR1 is DFQATT and CDR2 SNEGSKA. V is trimmed back by 3 bases and J by 9 bases, and the junction contains 8 bases that no gene match accounts for. The CDR3 covers 15 residues, taking in both the cysteine and the phenylalanine. The entry retains the CDR3 DNA only, 45 bases that are in frame from base 1.

The chain is assembled from TRBV20-1 and TRBJ1-6; TRBD1 aligns with 10 central bases. The sample comprised PBMCs. The sequence was obtained from a woman between 40 and 50 years old in good health. The DNA is as follows: TGCAGTGCTAGCCTACGACAGGGGGCCTTTTCACCCCTCCACTTT. The encoded protein is CSASLRQGAFSPLHF.